One T cell receptor beta chain is described in this entry. What it binds is unknown. Time point noted: week 47, end of study. Every single dose of the vaccine, 300 ug of mutant IDH1 20-mer peptide, came with topical imiquimod. Donors had new IDH1-mutant astrocytomas of WHO grade 3 or 4 (ATRX-lost). This sample is drawn from a study of a mutant IDH1 vaccine in newly diagnosed glioma. Study details: Patients began vaccination 4-6 weeks after radiotherapy alone, or with temozolomide cycles. The therapy given earlier, which was standard therapy, consisted of radiotherapy, temozolomide, or both, and most of the patients received both. Averaging roughly 40 years of age, treated patients were approximately 62% male and 37.5% female.

TCRdb's copy holds only in-frame clones and misses some; the assay was immunoSEQ multiplex PCR. The repertoire consists of about 50,000 clones, with 70% to 85% occurring once and the leading ten covering more than 4%. V gave up 4 bases and J gave up 3 bases; unmatched junction bases: 9. Germline assignment: CDR1 MNHNS and CDR2 SASEGT. The CDR3 consists of 16 residues. The chain carries TRBV6-1 and TRBJ1-1, with 9 bases aligning to TRBD1. The material sequenced was PBMCs, taken from a glioma patient whose treatment included an IDH1 peptide vaccine. The clonotype comes from a woman between 35 and 50 years old with glioma. Some clones in this sample may be carry-over from other donors' samples. DNA for the CDR3: TGTGCCAGCAGTGTCACAGGGGGCGCGGTTGACACTGAAGCTTTCTTT. It is translated as CASSVTGGAVDTEAFF.